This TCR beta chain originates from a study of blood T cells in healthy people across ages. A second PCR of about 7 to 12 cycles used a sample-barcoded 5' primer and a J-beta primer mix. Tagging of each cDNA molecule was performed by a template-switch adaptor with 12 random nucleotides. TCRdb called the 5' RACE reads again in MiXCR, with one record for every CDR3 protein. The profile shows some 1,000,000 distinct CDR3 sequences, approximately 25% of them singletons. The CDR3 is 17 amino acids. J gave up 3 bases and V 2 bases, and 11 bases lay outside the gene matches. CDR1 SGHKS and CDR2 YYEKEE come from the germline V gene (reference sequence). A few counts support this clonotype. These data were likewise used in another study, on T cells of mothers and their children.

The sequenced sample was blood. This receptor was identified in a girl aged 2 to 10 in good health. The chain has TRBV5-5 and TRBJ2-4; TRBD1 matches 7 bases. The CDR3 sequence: CASSFTRTGLYKNIQYF. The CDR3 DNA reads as TGTGCCAGCAGCTTTACCCGGACAGGACTTTACAAAAACATTCAGTACTTC.